The 4 T cell receptor beta chains given below trace back to one sample, sequenced in a study of shared clonotypes between healthy human individuals. Libraries were prepared by immunoSEQ multiplex PCR; TCRdb keeps only in-frame clonotypes and omits some of them. In the table there are more than 2 million clones, about 95% of which are singletons. Naive CD8 cells, CD45RO-negative and positively selected for CCR7, excluded terminally differentiated effector memory CD45RA+ cells. The sequenced material came from naive CD8+ T cells sorted from blood. The receptors derive from a man in his late teens or twenties in good health.

The chain has TRBV5-4 and TRBJ1-1; D perhaps matches TRBD1 (5 bases). V was shortened by 4 bases and J by 4 bases, with 20 bases between the two germline ends. Germline V CDR1 and CDR2: SGHNT, YYREEE (reference sequence). The CDR3 loop spans 16 amino acids. Here the CDR3 reads CASSTVGRGSITEAFF. The CDR3 DNA follows: TGTGCCAGCAGCACTGTGGGGAGGGGTAGTATCACTGAAGCTTTCTTT.

In this sample, this clone turned up many times. The genes are TRBV7-8 and TRBJ2-7; D is undetermined. Trimming cost V 4 bases and J 6 bases, with 10 bases left between them. This CDR3 contains 12 residues. The germline V gene has CDR1 SGHVS and CDR2 FQNEAQ. The CDR3 region is CASSSPPGEQYF. CDR3 DNA sequence: TGTGCCAGCAGCTCCCCGCCGGGCGAGCAGTACTTC.

Note on this clone: Other DNA sequences within the sample encode an identical CDR3. V usage is TRBV30 and J usage is TRBJ2-7; unclear D gene. Trimming left V 2 bases short and J 3 bases short, with 5 bases between. CDR3 size: 11 residues. Germline CDR1 and CDR2: GTSNPN and SVGIG (reference sequence). CDR3 amino acids: CAWSSGYEQYF. The CDR3 region has the DNA TGTGCCTGGAGTTCCGGCTACGAGCAGTACTTC.

The rearrangement joins TRBV7-6 to TRBJ1-3; D not resolved. CDR1 and CDR2 from the germline V gene are SGHVS and FNYEAQ. V was trimmed by 1 base and J by 2 bases, leaving 9 bases between them. The CDR3 covers 15 residues. CDR3 region: CASSLGPVPGNTIYF. The CDR3 DNA sequence: TGTGCCAGCAGCTTAGGGCCAGTTCCTGGAAACACCATATATTTT.